The source of this T cell receptor beta chain is a study of long-term antiretroviral therapy in people with HIV. Whole-study findings and limits: Even long-term ART left TRB diversity below transplant donor controls, despite gains.

Concerning this clone itself: The antigen is undetermined.

The CDR3 has 18 residues. V lost 1 base, J lost 3 bases, and 17 bases lay in between. Germline CDR1 and CDR2: SGHRS and YFSETQ. Running of the v3.0 immunoSEQ assay took place at survey level. Assay: immunoSEQ multiplex PCR; the TCRdb copy retains only in-frame clones and omits some. Found here are under 40,000 clones, roughly 84% of them singletons; the top ten hold about 4.8%. V is TRBV5-1 and J is TRBJ2-6; D is unclear. The TCR sequence derives from a woman aged 25 to 39 with HIV. The sample here was unsorted PBMCs, taken approximately 2.9 years before starting antiretroviral therapy. The CDR3 region has the DNA TGCGCCAGCAGCTTGTCAGCCCTCTGGTATCGTGGGGCCAACGTCCTGACTTTC. This translates into CASSLSALWYRGANVLTF.